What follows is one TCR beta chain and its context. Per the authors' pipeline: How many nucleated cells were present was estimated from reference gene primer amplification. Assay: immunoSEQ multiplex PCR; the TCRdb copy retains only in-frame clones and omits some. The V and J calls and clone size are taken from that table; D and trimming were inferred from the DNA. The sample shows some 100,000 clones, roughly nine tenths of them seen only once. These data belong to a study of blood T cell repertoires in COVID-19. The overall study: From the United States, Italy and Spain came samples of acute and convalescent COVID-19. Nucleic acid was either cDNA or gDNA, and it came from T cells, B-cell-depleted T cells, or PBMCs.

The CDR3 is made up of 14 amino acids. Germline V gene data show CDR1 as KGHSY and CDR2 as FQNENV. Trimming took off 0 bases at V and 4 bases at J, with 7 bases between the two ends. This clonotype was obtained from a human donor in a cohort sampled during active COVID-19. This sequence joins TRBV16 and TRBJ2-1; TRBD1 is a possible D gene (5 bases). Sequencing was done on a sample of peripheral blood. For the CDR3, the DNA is TGTGCCAGCAGCCAATCGGGGCAGTACAATGAGCAGTTCTTC. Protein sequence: CASSQSGQYNEQFF.